This T cell receptor beta chain originates from a study of cytomegalovirus exposure and HLA in healthy donors. Germline V lookup: CDR1 GTSNPN, CDR2 SVGIG (reference sequence). The V gene end was trimmed by 5 bases and the J gene end by 7 bases; junction bases not matched to a gene: 18. This CDR3 is 17 amino acids long. Regarding this clone: Its antigen is as yet unknown.

Study results and limitations: Cytomegalovirus-associated status was assigned to about 150 TCR beta chains.

Repertoires were generated with immunoSEQ multiplex PCR, while TCRdb's copy carries only in-frame clones and drops some. The top ten clones hold less than 8.5% of a sample with 150,000 to 200,000 clones, roughly 82% of them seen once. The sequenced sample consisted of PBMCs. This TCR was sampled from a young man in good health and CMV-seropositive. The chain links TRBV30 to TRBJ2-7; TRBD2 matches 12 bases. CDR3 region: CAWVRRDRGLAGREQYF. In DNA, the CDR3 is TGTGCCTGGGTCAGGCGGGACAGGGGACTAGCGGGTAGGGAGCAGTACTTC.